The 8 T cell receptor beta chains presented below share a single source sample, sequenced in a study of blood T cell repertoires in COVID-19. The repertoire was sequenced with immunoSEQ multiplex PCR; TCRdb's copy has only in-frame clones and lacks some. This sample has approximately 91,000 clones; roughly 71% occur once, and the top ten carry roughly a tenth. The sequencing sample was made of peripheral blood. The receptors here all came from a woman aged 80 or over with acute or convalescent COVID-19.

This clone has a single count. This chain connects TRBV3-1 (or the pseudogene TRBV3-2) to TRBJ1-4, with D unclear. The CDR3 runs 15 residues. Germline V gene data show CDR1 as LGHDT and CDR2 as YNNKEL (reference sequence). The V end lost 1 base, the J end lost 4 bases, and 10 bases lay between the germline ends. The CDR3 DNA sequence: TGTGCCAGCAGCCAAGCGGGGAGGAATAATGAAAAACTGTTTTTT. It encodes CASSQAGRNNEKLFF.

The chain has TRBV5-1 and TRBJ1-2; the D is unclear. Germline loops: CDR1 SGHRS, CDR2 YFSETQ. V lost 0 bases, J lost 2 bases, and 5 bases lay in between. The CDR3 is made up of 13 amino acids. In nucleotides, the CDR3 is TGCGCCAGCAGCTTGGAACAGAACTATGGCTACACCTTC. It codes for CASSLEQNYGYTF.

J is TRBJ2-3 and V is TRBV5-6; 13 positions match TRBD2. The CDR3 has 14 residues. Germline CDR1 reads SGHDT; CDR2 reads YYEEEE. J gave up 7 bases and V 4 bases, and 3 bases lay outside the gene matches. The CDR3 DNA sequence: TGTGCCAGCAGCCGGACTAGCGGGGGAAATACGCAGTATTTT. Amino acids: CASSRTSGGNTQYF.

CDR3 in amino acids: CASSLTGGPSGNTIYF. The DNA for the CDR3 is TGTGCCAGCAGTTTGACAGGGGGGCCCTCTGGAAACACCATATATTTT. V is TRBV6-5 and J is TRBJ1-3; 9 nucleotides line up with TRBD1. V dropped 4 bases and J dropped 0; count of bases not matched to a gene: 4. The length of the CDR3 is 16 residues. The V gene's germline CDR1 is MNHEY and CDR2 SVGAGI.

This chain links TRBV5-1 with TRBJ2-3, with 7 bases matching TRBD1. The CDR3 covers 16 residues. The trim removed 0 bases at V and 1 base at J, leaving 5 bases unmatched. Germline V gene sequence: CDR1 SGHRS, CDR2 YFSETQ. CDR3 amino acids: CASSLGQGRGTDTQYF. The CDR3 nucleotides read TGCGCCAGCAGCTTGGGACAGGGTAGGGGCACAGATACGCAGTATTTT.

The chain carries TRBV4-3 and TRBJ2-5; 8 bases align to TRBD1. Per the germline V gene, CDR1 is LGHNA and CDR2 is YSLEER. The junction had 6 bases not matched to a gene; V was cut back by 4 bases and J by 5 bases. This CDR3 has 14 amino acids. The CDR3 DNA reads TGCGCCAGCAGCCCTGACAGGGGTAGGGAGACCCAGTACTTC. It yields the protein CASSPDRGRETQYF.

J is TRBJ2-1 and V is TRBV15; D not certain. This CDR3 contains 12 residues. V was trimmed by 10 bases and J by 4 bases, leaving 11 bases between them. Germline V gene lookup returns CDR1 LNHNV and CDR2 YYDKDF (reference sequence). CDR3 sequence (DNA): TGTGCCAGTTCGACTGGGTACAATGAGCAGTTCTTC. Protein: CASSTGYNEQFF. The whole variable domain, filled in from reference TRBV15 and TRBJ2-1, reads DAMVIQNPRYQVTQFGKPVTLSCSQTLNHNVMYWYQQKSSQAPKLLFHYYDKDFNNEADTPDNFQSRRPNTSFCFLDIRSPGLGDTAMYLCASSTGYNEQFFGPGTRLTVL.

The chain carries TRBV7-2 and TRBJ1-1, with 7 bases fitting TRBD1. CDR1 SGHTA and CDR2 FQGNSA come from the germline V gene. V gave up 5 bases and J gave up 3 bases; unmatched junction bases: 6. There are 14 residues in the CDR3. The DNA for the CDR3 is TGTGCCAGCAGCATAGGGGGCTTAGACACTGAAGCTTTCTTT. Translated: CASSIGGLDTEAFF.